This section outlines one T cell receptor beta chain sequence together with its context. This clone was found once. It has no known antigen specificity. No much larger clonotype is one base removed from it; base qualities were not supplied. The data originate from a study of blood T cell repertoires in COVID-19 (dated by TCRdb to about 2020). About the study as a whole: Samples from collaborators originated in the United States, Italy and Spain and spanned both the acute and convalescent phases of COVID-19. The material from the prospective study consisted of cDNA or gDNA derived from T cells, B-cell-depleted T cells, or PBMCs. Subjects who had been exposed to COVID-19, were actively infected with it, or had recovered from it provided the deeply sampled blood TCRbeta repertoires that made up the dataset. The repertoires were released in a freely available public database intended as a resource for research on the immune response to SARS-CoV-2. The samples were drawn from two sources: the first 160 participants of the ongoing ImmuneRACE study, and approximately 1,300 subjects contributed by 6 global collaborators. Sample metadata almost always included a de-identified subject ID, COVID-19 status, age in years and sex. HLA class I and class II types, where available, came from metadata supplied by the sample provider rather than from assay-based typing. The paper's findings and limits, for the study overall: Clinical and demographic metadata were provided uncurated, with the amount varying by source and participant.

Participants in the prospective study were enrolled through a virtual design, were aged about 18 to 100 years, and lived in 20 to 30 United States geographic areas. Cohort assignment in the prospective study relied on participant-reported clinical history from a screening survey and a study questionnaire. Recovered participants in ImmuneRACE Cohort 3 were defined by two consecutive negative NP/OP PCR tests, clearance by a healthcare professional, or resolution of symptoms. In the prospective study, whole blood, serum and a nasopharyngeal or oropharyngeal swab were collected from each participant by mobile phlebotomists. Prospective study participants could optionally give additional blood draws and questionnaires over an approximately two-month period. Before DNA extraction, blood samples from the prospective study were shipped at room temperature or frozen. TCRbeta CDR3 regions were amplified from genomic DNA using the immunoSEQ Assay, a bias-controlled multiplex PCR. The paper's data handling went like this. The number of nucleated cells in each sample was estimated by amplification of reference gene primers within the assay. To quantify the absolute abundance of each unique TCRbeta CDR3 rearrangement, sequence reads were collapsed and filtered. For each sample, productive Simpson clonality was calculated by taking the square root of Simpson's diversity index across productive rearrangements. TCRdb mirrors the immuneACCESS table, restricted to in-frame sequences. Some clones are absent from its copies; in checked studies, under half trace to an unresolved V gene, and the reason for the others is unknown. The V and J calls and clone size come from that table; D and trimming were worked out from the DNA. This sample is represented by about 370,000 clones; approximately 92% of them were singletons. Jointly, the top ten make up around 1% of the sample.

This receptor was obtained from a man between 18 and 35 years old who had recovered from COVID-19. The material sequenced was PBMCs or T cells enriched from blood (not recorded which).

The sequenced DNA: TGCGCCAGCAGCCAAGAGAGGGGGCTAGAAATCAACAATGAGCAGTTCTTC. Translated, it gives CASSQERGLEINNEQFF. The chain employs TRBV4-3 and TRBJ2-1; 7 nucleotides in the junction match TRBD1. At the junction V is shortened by 0 bases and J by 5 bases; bases outside the gene matches: 10. Taken from cysteine to phenylalanine, the CDR3 has 17 residues. This entry keeps only the CDR3 DNA: 51 bases, framed from base 1. CDR1 and CDR2 (LGHNA, YSLEER) derive from the germline V gene.